The 31 T cell receptor beta chains below all came from one sample that was sequenced in a study of CD8 T cells in ankylosing spondylitis. Using its own MiXCR run on the 5' RACE reads, TCRdb lists one record per CDR3 protein. This table has about 130,000 distinct CDR3 sequences, over 7% appearing once. Sample: blood, either unsorted or a sorted T cell fraction (not recorded which). These receptors came from a male donor with ankylosing spondylitis or in good health (not recorded which).

This clonotype was seen ten or more times. The chain has TRBV5-5 and TRBJ2-7; TRBD1 might be the D (6 bases). Trimming took off 2 bases at V and 4 bases at J, with 13 bases between the two ends. CDR3 length equals 14 residues. Germline loops: CDR1 SGHKS, CDR2 YYEKEE (reference sequence). The CDR3 nucleotides are TGTGCCAGCAGCTTACGGACAGACCAGTACGAGCAGTACTTC. This codes for CASSLRTDQYEQYF.

The J gene is TRBJ1-5, the V gene TRBV12-3 or TRBV12-4; D uncertain. Trimming took off 7 bases at V and 0 bases at J, with 10 bases between the two ends. The CDR3 totals 14 residues. CDR3 amino acids: CASNHWASNQPQHF. The DNA for the CDR3 is TGTGCCAGCAACCACTGGGCTAGCAATCAGCCCCAGCATTTT.

This clonotype has ten or more counts. The chain is built from TRBV24-1 and TRBJ2-3; unclear D gene. This CDR3 has 13 amino acids. The V and J ends lost 12 bases and 1 base respectively, with 13 bases between them. Germline assignment: CDR1 KGHDR and CDR2 SFDVKD. CDR3 region: CASREDGTDTQYF. The CDR3 DNA sequence: TGTGCCTCACGAGAGGATGGCACAGATACGCAGTATTTT.

There are a few counts of this clonotype. The V gene is TRBV12-3 or TRBV12-4, the J gene TRBJ2-1, with 10 bases fitting TRBD1. The length of the CDR3 is 13 residues. V lost 7 bases to trimming and J lost 4 bases; unmatched junction nucleotides: 1. CDR3 in amino acids: CASTGQGYNEQFF. The CDR3, as DNA: TGTGCCAGCACGGGACAGGGGTACAATGAGCAGTTCTTC.

This clonotype was recorded at least ten times. The chain couples TRBV20-1 to TRBJ2-7, with 10 bases matching TRBD2. Germline CDR1 DFQATT, CDR2 SNEGSKA (reference sequence). The V segment lost 1 base and the J segment 4 bases; nucleotides outside the gene matches: 4. The length of the CDR3 is 14 residues. The CDR3, as DNA: TGCAGTGCTAGAGCGACTAGCGGGTTATACGAGCAGTACTTC. It translates to CSARATSGLYEQYF.

This clonotype was seen many times. This rearrangement joins TRBV10-2 to TRBJ1-6; D might be TRBD1 (6 bases). CDR3 length: 13 residues. Between the trimmed V and J ends, which lost 6 bases and 9 bases, there was a span of 12 bases. The germline V gene encodes CDR1 WSHSY and CDR2 SAAADI. CDR3 coding DNA: TGCGCCAGCAGGGAGACAGGCGGTTCACCCCTCCACTTT. It codes for CASRETGGSPLHF.

This clonotype was observed a handful of times. This rearrangement joins TRBV5-1 to TRBJ2-7; the match to TRBD1 covers 9 bases. This CDR3 spans 15 amino acids. V shed 4 bases and J 2 bases; nucleotides not matched to a gene: 7. The germline CDR1 and CDR2 sequences are SGHRS and YFSETQ. The CDR3 region is CASSTIRQGAYEQYF. Written as DNA, the CDR3 is TGCGCCAGCAGCACAATCCGACAGGGGGCCTACGAGCAGTACTTC.

The chain uses TRBV29-1 and TRBJ1-1; D call uncertain. Germline CDR1 and CDR2: SQVTM and ANQGSEA. The CDR3 extends over 13 amino acids. V was pared by 3 bases and J by 4 bases, with 12 bases between. CDR3 sequence: CSVELGVPTEAFF. The CDR3 nucleotides are TGCAGCGTTGAGCTCGGGGTGCCCACTGAAGCTTTCTTT.

The chain links TRBV7-2 to TRBJ2-7, with D unresolved. In germline, CDR1 is SGHTA, CDR2 FQGNSA. The CDR3 loop spans 12 amino acids. V lost 5 bases to trimming and J lost 2 bases, with 7 bases between them. The CDR3, as DNA: TGTGCCAGCAGCGCCTCCCCCTACGAGCAGTACTTC. Amino acids: CASSASPYEQYF.

The table lists this clonotype with many counts. The J gene is TRBJ2-1, the V gene TRBV14, with TRBD2 matching over 8 bases. The CDR3 is made up of 16 amino acids. The V segment lost 4 bases and the J segment 3 bases; nucleotides outside the gene matches: 8. Germline V gene lookup returns CDR1 SGHDN and CDR2 FVKESK. CDR3 sequence (DNA): TGTGCCAGCAGCCCCCCCACTAGCGGAGTCTACAATGAGCAGTTCTTC. Its protein is CASSPPTSGVYNEQFF.

As for this clonotype: A read error may be the cause here, since a much bigger clone is one base away. The chain carries TRBV20-1 and TRBJ1-5; D unresolved. The CDR3 runs to 12 residues. Germline CDR1 and CDR2: DFQATT and SNEGSKA (reference sequence). The ends were cut back, 4 bases at V and 9 bases at J, with 13 bases in the middle. CDR3 DNA sequence: TGCAGTGCTACGACGGCCAGTGGGCCCCAGCATTTT. Its protein product is CSATTASGPQHF.

Many counts were recorded for this clonotype. The J gene is TRBJ2-3, the V gene TRBV5-6; 9 positions agree with TRBD2. This CDR3 has 19 amino acids. After removal of 4 bases from V and 1 base from J, the junction contained 16 bases not matched to a gene. Looked up from germline, CDR1 is SGHDT and CDR2 is YYEEEE. CDR3 sequence reads: CASSPGAASGMYGTDTQYF. CDR3 sequence (DNA): TGTGCCAGCAGCCCTGGGGCGGCTAGCGGGATGTATGGCACAGATACGCAGTATTTT.

This clonotype was seen ten or more times. V is TRBV29-1 and J is TRBJ2-1; D might be TRBD1 (6 bases). This CDR3 contains 15 residues. V lost 4 bases to trimming and J lost 8 bases, with 21 bases between them. Germline values: CDR1 SQVTM, CDR2 ANQGSEA. The CDR3 region is CSVVWEQGWSDEQFF. CDR3 in DNA: TGCAGCGTTGTCTGGGAACAGGGTTGGAGCGATGAGCAGTTCTTC.

This clonotype came up a few times. The chain employs TRBV20-1 and TRBJ1-5; 7 bases are shared with TRBD1. CDR3 length equals 12 residues. J was trimmed by 7 bases and V by 2 bases; bases with no gene match: 2. The V gene's germline CDR1 is DFQATT and CDR2 SNEGSKA (reference sequence). The CDR3 nucleotides are TGCAGTGCTAGAATACAGGGGCAGCCCCAGCATTTT. Translating gives CSARIQGQPQHF.

This clonotype was picked up a small number of times. The chain is built from TRBV12-3 or TRBV12-4 and TRBJ2-1; 11 bases are a match to TRBD2. The CDR3 extends over 15 amino acids. The junction had 7 bases not matched to a gene; V was cut back by 3 bases and J by 9 bases. CDR3 in amino acids: CASSFRLAGGGEQFF. CDR3 sequence (DNA): TGTGCCAGCAGTTTCCGGCTAGCGGGAGGCGGTGAGCAGTTCTTC.

The chain joins TRBV9 to TRBJ2-7; a possible D gene is TRBD2 (6 bases). Germline values: CDR1 SGDLS, CDR2 YYNGEE. V gave up 0 bases and J gave up 7 bases, with 11 bases separating them. The CDR3 extends over 13 amino acids. The CDR3 is CASSVAGAGEQYF. As DNA, the CDR3 is TGTGCCAGCAGCGTAGCCGGAGCGGGTGAGCAGTACTTC.

The V and J genes are TRBV11-2 and TRBJ2-7; D gene ambiguous. Germline V gene data show CDR1 as SGHAT and CDR2 as FQNNGV. V lost 1 base to trimming and J lost 4 bases, with 11 bases between them. The CDR3 has 14 amino acids. Here the CDR3 DNA reads TGTGCCAGCAGCTTAGGGTTTGGGGAATACGAGCAGTACTTC. Protein product: CASSLGFGEYEQYF.

This clonotype was recorded at least ten times. The chain uses TRBV5-1 and TRBJ2-3, with 11 bases identical to TRBD2. Looked up from germline, CDR1 is SGHRS and CDR2 is YFSETQ. V trimming: 0 bases; J trimming: 0 bases; junction bases outside the gene matches: 6. This CDR3 has 18 residues. The CDR3 here is CASSLDLAGGTSTDTQYF. In DNA, the CDR3 is TGCGCCAGCAGCTTGGATCTAGCGGGAGGAACCAGCACAGATACGCAGTATTTT.

This clonotype has ten or more counts. This sequence joins TRBV7-2 and TRBJ2-7; D is ambiguous. The V gene lost 4 bases and the J gene lost 0 bases, with 7 bases spanning the gap. Per germline, CDR1 SGHTA and CDR2 FQGNSA. The CDR3 sequence is 13 residues long. The chain's CDR3 is CASSSVPSYEQYF. CDR3 DNA: TGTGCCAGCAGCTCAGTACCCTCCTACGAGCAGTACTTC.

The table lists this clonotype with many counts. This chain links TRBV7-9 with TRBJ1-4, with a possible D match to TRBD1 (5 bases). This CDR3 spans 16 amino acids. V gave up 1 base and J gave up 4 bases, with 13 bases separating them. CDR1 SEHNR and CDR2 FQNEAQ come from the germline V gene (reference sequence). The CDR3 DNA follows: TGTGCCAGCAGCTTAGAATTCGCGACAGATAATGAAAAACTGTTTTTT. Amino acids: CASSLEFATDNEKLFF.

This chain links TRBV5-1 with TRBJ2-1, with 9 positions matching TRBD2. The CDR3 loop spans 17 amino acids. J was trimmed by 3 bases and V by 4 bases; bases with no gene match: 11. The germline CDR1 and CDR2 sequences are SGHRS and YFSETQ. The CDR3 region is CASSLGPGLANYNEQFF. As DNA, the CDR3 is TGCGCCAGCAGCCTAGGACCGGGACTAGCAAACTACAATGAGCAGTTCTTC.

This clonotype has only a few counts. The chain carries TRBV2 and TRBJ1-2, with 8 bases lining up with TRBD1. CDR1 and CDR2 from the germline V gene are SNHLY and FYNNEI. The CDR3 extends over 18 amino acids. Trimming cost V 6 bases and J 2 bases; bases outside gene matches: 17. The CDR3 nucleotides are TGTGCCAGCAGCGAACCGGACAGGGTGGACGTGTGGAACTATGGCTACACCTTC. Its translation is CASSEPDRVDVWNYGYTF. Supplemented by reference TRBV2 and TRBJ1-2, the full variable domain reads EPEVTQTPSHQVTQMGQEVILRCVPISNHLYFYWYRQILGQKVEFLVSFYNNEISEKSEIFDDQFSVERPDGSNFTLKIRSTKLEDSAMYFCASSEPDRVDVWNYGYTFGSGTRLTVV.

This clonotype was seen repeatedly, ten times or more. The V gene is TRBV20-1, the J gene TRBJ2-7, with 9 bases fitting TRBD1. The V segment lost 3 bases and the J segment 4 bases; nucleotides outside the gene matches: 7. Germline V lookup: CDR1 DFQATT, CDR2 SNEGSKA (reference sequence). The CDR3 spans 14 residues. This CDR3 reads CSASPGQGKYEQYF. CDR3 coding DNA: TGCAGTGCTAGTCCGGGACAGGGCAAATACGAGCAGTACTTC.

A note on this clonotype: This clone may be a read error of a much larger clone one base away. The missing conserved phenylalanine or tryptophan at the end of this CDR3 makes a read error likely. The chain carries TRBV7-2 and TRBJ2-2, with D unresolved. Germline CDR1 and CDR2: SGHTA and FQGNSA. CDR3 length equals 13 residues. The V end was cut by 3 bases, the J end by 6 bases, with 8 bases between. This chain's CDR3 is CASSFVEPGELFL. CDR3 coding DNA: TGTGCCAGCAGCTTCGTTGAGCCCGGGGAGCTGTTTTTG.

This clonotype was seen repeatedly, ten times or more. This chain joins TRBV3-1 and TRBJ2-7; D possibly corresponds to TRBD2 (6 bases). Germline assignment: CDR1 LGHDT and CDR2 YNNKEL (reference sequence). Trimming took off 5 bases at V and 8 bases at J, with 16 bases between the two ends. The CDR3 is made up of 13 amino acids. The CDR3 DNA sequence: TGTGCCAGCAGCTTACGGGACTCCACGCAGCAGTACTTC. Encoded protein: CASSLRDSTQQYF.

The V gene is TRBV6-1, the J gene TRBJ1-4; TRBD1 matches at 8 bases. This CDR3 has 15 residues. Trimming cost V 7 bases and J 5 bases; bases outside gene matches: 9. Germline assignment: CDR1 MNHNS and CDR2 SASEGT. CDR3 nucleotides: TGTGCCAGCATTCACCAGGGGGCTATAAATGAAAAACTGTTTTTT. This encodes CASIHQGAINEKLFF.

Only a few counts were recorded for this clonotype. The chain has TRBV19 and TRBJ2-3; D assignment may be TRBD1 or TRBD2 (5 bases each). Trimming took off 9 bases at V and 0 bases at J, with 10 bases between the two ends. CDR3 length equals 13 residues. Germline CDR1 is LNHDA and CDR2 is SQIVND (reference sequence). The CDR3 region is CASRDLSTDTQYF. The CDR3 DNA reads TGTGCCAGCAGGGACCTTAGCACAGATACGCAGTATTTT.

The sample holds many counts of this clonotype. This chain joins TRBV20-1 and TRBJ2-1; 11 nucleotides agree with TRBD2. The CDR3 sequence is 17 residues long. CDR1 is DFQATT and CDR2 is SNEGSKA in the germline V gene (reference sequence). The CDR3 DNA follows: TGCAGCTCCGGAGGAACCGGGACTAGCGGACCCTACAATGAGCAGTTCTTC. Translating it yields CSSGGTGTSGPYNEQFF.

This clonotype was seen repeatedly, ten times or more. The chain uses TRBV7-6 and TRBJ2-1; 12 bases agree with TRBD2. V shed 1 base and J 8 bases; nucleotides not matched to a gene: 6. The germline CDR1 and CDR2 sequences are SGHVS and FNYEAQ. The length of the CDR3 is 16 residues. This CDR3 reads CASSLGGLAGTDEQFF. CDR3 bases: TGTGCCAGCAGCTTAGGAGGACTAGCGGGAACAGATGAGCAGTTCTTC.

In this sample, this clonotype turned up many times. The rearrangement uses TRBV12-3 or TRBV12-4 and TRBJ2-7; 14 positions match TRBD2. The CDR3 sequence is 17 residues long. V was clipped by 4 bases and J by 6 bases; unmatched bases: 11. The CDR3 DNA follows: TGTGCCAGCAGTTCGGACAGATGGGGACTAGCGGGAGCCGAGCAGTACTTC. As protein: CASSSDRWGLAGAEQYF.

The J gene is TRBJ2-1, the V gene TRBV14; no clear D. There are 13 residues in the CDR3. The germline CDR1 and CDR2 sequences are SGHDN and FVKESK. The ends were cut back, 3 bases at V and 4 bases at J, with 7 bases in the middle. Written as DNA, the CDR3 is TGTGCCAGCAGCCAGGGATCTTACAATGAGCAGTTCTTC. Protein sequence: CASSQGSYNEQFF.